The 25 T cell receptor beta chains given below trace back to one sample, sequenced in a study of blood T cell repertoires in COVID-19. The data were produced by immunoSEQ multiplex PCR, yet TCRdb's version contains in-frame clones alone and is incomplete. This table holds around 250,000 clones, 91% found once. Sequencing used PBMCs or T cells enriched from blood (not recorded which). These receptors all stem from a human donor in a cohort exposed to, infected with or recovered from COVID-19 (not recorded which). The donor label of this sample is uncertain.

The chain joins TRBV7-3 to TRBJ2-5; 7 bases are a match to TRBD2. In germline, CDR1 is SGHTA, CDR2 FQGTGA. Trimming took 3 bases from V and 0 from J; bases not matched to a gene: 7. There are 16 residues in the CDR3. The CDR3 nucleotides read TGTGCCAGCAGCTTGGGGCTAGCGGCGAACCAAGAGACCCAGTACTTC. Translated, it gives CASSLGLAANQETQYF.

The CDR3 is CATRGGQYNEQFF. The CDR3 nucleotides are TGCGCCACCCGGGGGGGCCAATACAATGAGCAGTTCTTC. The rearrangement links TRBV5-1 to TRBJ2-1, with 8 bases matching TRBD2. CDR1 and CDR2 (germline): SGHRS, YFSETQ. V lost 9 bases and J lost 4; bases outside the gene matches: 6. This CDR3 contains 13 residues. Drawing the rest from reference TRBV5-1 and TRBJ2-1, the complete variable domain is KAGVTQTPRYLIKTRGQQVTLSCSPISGHRSVSWYQQTPGQGLQFLFEYFSETQRNKGNFPGRFSGRQFSNSRSEMNVSTLELGDSALYLCATRGGQYNEQFFGPGTRLTVL.

The J gene is TRBJ1-1, the V gene TRBV2, with D perhaps TRBD1 (5 bases). Germline values: CDR1 SNHLY, CDR2 FYNNEI. The CDR3 is 11 residues long. Between the trimmed V and J ends, which lost 4 bases and 6 bases, there was a span of 6 bases. CDR3 sequence: CASSGGAEAFF. CDR3 nucleotide sequence: TGTGCCAGCAGTGGGGGGGCTGAAGCTTTCTTT.

V and J are TRBV6-5 and TRBJ1-2; 8 bases map to TRBD1. The ends lost 6 bases at V and 8 bases at J; junction bases unmatched: 8. Looked up from germline, CDR1 is MNHEY and CDR2 is SVGAGI. The CDR3 loop spans 13 amino acids. CDR3 sequence (DNA): TGTGCCAGCAGCCCCGGACAGGGTGGGGGCTACACCTTC. It codes for CASSPGQGGGYTF.

The chain recombines TRBV5-1 with TRBJ1-4, with unresolved D. The CDR3 has 16 residues. The germline gives CDR1 SGHRS, CDR2 YFSETQ. V dropped 4 bases and J dropped 0 bases, with 13 bases sitting between them. CDR3 coding DNA: TGCGCCAGCAGCCTAAACAGTCCGTCAACTAATGAAAAACTGTTTTTT. Amino acids: CASSLNSPSTNEKLFF.

The rearrangement joins TRBV19 to TRBJ1-2; D may be TRBD1 (6 bases). The V end lost 3 bases, the J end lost 4 bases, and 12 bases lay between the germline ends. The CDR3 spans 14 residues. Germline V gene data show CDR1 as LNHDA and CDR2 as SQIVND (reference sequence). The CDR3 DNA reads TGTGCCAGTAGTATCGCCGGACAGCTCTATGGCTACACCTTC. Its protein is CASSIAGQLYGYTF. The complete variable domain, with remaining parts taken from reference TRBV19 and TRBJ1-2, reads DGGITQSPKYLFRKEGQNVTLSCEQNLNHDAMYWYRQDPGQGLRLIYYSQIVNDFQKGDIAEGYSVSREKKESFPLTVTSAQKNPTAFYLCASSIAGQLYGYTFGSGTRLTVV.

V is TRBV29-1 and J is TRBJ2-7; the match to TRBD2 covers 7 bases. CDR1 is SQVTM, CDR2 ANQGSEA, per germline. This CDR3 spans 12 amino acids. V was pared by 6 bases and J by 2 bases, with 4 bases of the junction left unmatched. CDR3 in DNA: TGCAGCGTCTCGGGGGGAGCCTACGAGCAGTACTTC. It specifies CSVSGGAYEQYF.

The table lists this clone with a count of one. This rearrangement joins TRBV19 to TRBJ2-7, with unresolved D. The CDR3 is made up of 13 amino acids. Trimming shortened V by 3 bases and J by 6 bases, and 12 bases separated the two germline ends. The germline CDR1 and CDR2 sequences are LNHDA and SQIVND (reference sequence). The CDR3 sequence: CASSMALIAEQYF. As DNA, the CDR3 is TGTGCCAGTAGTATGGCGCTTATAGCCGAGCAGTACTTC.

V is TRBV3-1 (or the pseudogene TRBV3-2) and J is TRBJ2-7; 10 bases align to TRBD1. Germline assignment: CDR1 LGHDT and CDR2 YNNKEL (reference sequence). CDR3 length equals 17 residues. V dropped 5 bases and J dropped 1; count of bases not matched to a gene: 11. CDR3 coding DNA: TGTGCCAGCAGCGTCCGGGACAGGGGACTATCATCCTACGAGCAGTACTTC. Encoded protein: CASSVRDRGLSSYEQYF.

The chain combines TRBV7-6 with TRBJ1-3, with D hard to call. This CDR3 has 14 amino acids. The V gene lost 1 base and the J gene lost 3 bases, with 7 bases spanning the gap. Germline CDR1 and CDR2: SGHVS and FNYEAQ. The CDR3 loop reads CASSLGSSGNTIYF. Written as DNA, the CDR3 is TGTGCCAGCAGCTTAGGCTCCAGTGGAAACACCATATATTTT.

The gene calls are TRBV19 and TRBJ2-3; D possibly corresponds to TRBD2 (5 bases). Germline values: CDR1 LNHDA, CDR2 SQIVND (reference sequence). This CDR3 is built from 15 residues. V was cut by 7 bases and J by 4 bases, with 18 bases left in between. The CDR3 spells CASKGAPGGADTQYF. CDR3 sequence (DNA): TGTGCCAGTAAGGGAGCCCCCGGTGGCGCAGATACGCAGTATTTT.

The chain employs TRBV5-1 and TRBJ2-1; D gene uncertain. V was trimmed by 2 bases and J by 7 bases, leaving 7 bases between them. The CDR3 totals 12 residues. Looked up from germline, CDR1 is SGHRS and CDR2 is YFSETQ. In DNA form, the CDR3 reads TGCGCCAGCAGCTTAGCCGGGAATGAGCAGTTCTTC. It specifies CASSLAGNEQFF.

The chain is built from TRBV30 and TRBJ2-3; TRBD2 is a possible D gene (6 bases). The CDR3 spans 14 residues. The V and J ends lost 0 bases and 11 bases respectively, with 18 bases between them. CDR1 is GTSNPN and CDR2 is SVGIG in the germline V gene (reference sequence). CDR3 protein: CAWSVPPGRFGQYF. DNA of the CDR3: TGTGCCTGGAGTGTACCCCCAGGGAGGTTCGGGCAGTATTTT.

This sequence joins TRBV5-1 and TRBJ2-5; D gene ambiguous. Germline V gene lookup returns CDR1 SGHRS and CDR2 YFSETQ. This CDR3 comprises 15 residues. Trimming took 4 bases from V and 2 from J, leaving 15 bases between them. Here the CDR3 reads CASSPTAALQETQYF. As DNA, the CDR3 is TGCGCCAGCAGCCCAACTGCCGCGTTACAAGAGACCCAGTACTTC.

The rearrangement uses TRBV6-5 and TRBJ2-5; D is unresolved. Trimming removed 6 bases from V and 0 bases from J, with 8 bases in between. Germline loops: CDR1 MNHEY, CDR2 SVGAGI. The CDR3 spans 13 residues. The DNA of the CDR3 is TGTGCCAGCAGAGTACGGTACCAAGAGACCCAGTACTTC. Translated: CASRVRYQETQYF.

The genes are TRBV11-2 and TRBJ2-3, with 9 positions matching TRBD1. V lost 3 bases, J lost 3 bases, and 4 bases stayed unmatched. CDR3 length equals 15 residues. In germline, CDR1 is SGHAT, CDR2 FQNNGV. CDR3 residues: CASSFPGQGTDTQYF. In DNA form, the CDR3 reads TGTGCCAGCAGCTTCCCCGGACAGGGGACAGATACGCAGTATTTT.

The chain combines TRBV2 with TRBJ1-5; D call uncertain. Germline V lookup: CDR1 SNHLY, CDR2 FYNNEI. CDR3 length: 15 residues. Trimming stripped 2 bases from V and 0 bases from J, with 8 bases between. The CDR3: CASSESGYSNQPQHF. CDR3 sequence (DNA): TGTGCCAGCAGTGAATCGGGGTATAGCAATCAGCCCCAGCATTTT.

The chain links TRBV29-1 to TRBJ1-1; D gene ambiguous. The CDR3 loop spans 12 amino acids. V was clipped by 4 bases and J by 1 base, with 7 bases between them. In germline, CDR1 is SQVTM, CDR2 ANQGSEA. This chain's CDR3 is CSVAMSNTEAFF. The DNA of the CDR3 is TGCAGCGTTGCAATGTCGAACACTGAAGCTTTCTTT.

The J gene is TRBJ2-2, the V gene TRBV5-5; no clear D gene. V dropped 1 base and J dropped 4 bases, with 5 bases sitting between them. The germline gives CDR1 SGHKS, CDR2 YYEKEE (reference sequence). The CDR3 spans 13 residues. CDR3 DNA: TGTGCCAGCAGCTTGCGGTCCACCGGGGAGCTGTTTTTT. Protein sequence: CASSLRSTGELFF.

The chain employs TRBV30 and TRBJ1-2; perhaps TRBD1 as D (5 bases). There are 12 residues in the CDR3. Trimming took 4 bases from V and 3 from J, leaving 9 bases between them. From germline, CDR1 is GTSNPN and CDR2 SVGIG (reference sequence). The CDR3 is CAWTTAYYGYTF. The CDR3 coding sequence is TGTGCCTGGACGACAGCGTACTATGGCTACACCTTC. The full variable domain, in which reference TRBV30 and TRBJ1-2 provide the parts outside the CDR3, is SQTIHQWPATLVQPVGSPLSLECTVEGTSNPNLYWYRQAAGRGLQLLFYSVGIGQISSEVPQNLSASRPQDRQFILSSKKLLLSDSGFYLCAWTTAYYGYTFGSGTRLTVV.

This chain connects TRBV28 to TRBJ1-5, with D perhaps matching TRBD1 (6 bases). The germline V gene encodes CDR1 MDHEN and CDR2 SYDVKM. This CDR3 has 18 amino acids. The V end was cut by 0 bases, the J end by 5 bases, with 20 bases between. DNA for the CDR3: TGTGCCAGCAGTTTATGGGGAGTGAGGCAGGGGTCTTATCAGCCCCAGCATTTT. It yields the protein CASSLWGVRQGSYQPQHF. Full variable domain (outside the CDR3, taken from reference TRBV28 and TRBJ1-5): DVKVTQSSRYLVKRTGEKVFLECVQDMDHENMFWYRQDPGLGLRLIYFSYDVKMKEKGDIPEGYSVSREKKERFSLILESASTNQTSMYLCASSLWGVRQGSYQPQHFGDGTRLSIL.

The V gene is TRBV7-9, the J gene TRBJ2-7, with D tentatively TRBD1 (6 bases). CDR3 length: 14 residues. Trimming removed 4 bases at V and 2 bases at J, with 12 bases between. In germline, CDR1 is SEHNR, CDR2 FQNEAQ (reference sequence). CDR3 DNA sequence: TGTGCCAGCAGCTCTCCGGGACACCCCTACGAGCAGTACTTC. Translated, it gives CASSSPGHPYEQYF.

The chain employs TRBV2 and TRBJ1-2; tentative D call: TRBD1 (6 bases). Trimming removed 5 bases from V and 4 bases from J, with 11 bases in between. This CDR3 has 13 residues. The germline V gene encodes CDR1 SNHLY and CDR2 FYNNEI. The chain's CDR3 is CASSFQGSYGYTF. Written as DNA, the CDR3 is TGTGCCAGCAGTTTCCAGGGGTCCTATGGCTACACCTTC.

The rearrangement joins TRBV18 to TRBJ1-2; D perhaps matches TRBD1 (5 bases). Between the trimmed V and J ends, which lost 3 bases and 8 bases, there was a span of 13 bases. CDR3 length: 13 amino acids. Looked up from germline, CDR1 is KGHSH and CDR2 is LQKENI. Here the CDR3 reads CASSPSGVGGYTF. The DNA for the CDR3 is TGTGCCAGCTCACCTTCGGGGGTAGGCGGCTACACCTTC.

The chain joins TRBV19 to TRBJ1-2; perhaps TRBD1 as D (6 bases). Germline V lookup: CDR1 LNHDA, CDR2 SQIVND (reference sequence). This CDR3 region has 16 residues. V shed 3 bases and J shed 6 bases, with 20 bases lying between them. The CDR3 loop reads CASSISQGVPPDGYTF. CDR3 DNA sequence: TGTGCCAGTAGTATTTCACAGGGAGTCCCCCCTGATGGCTACACCTTC. Complete variable domain (other parts from reference TRBV19 and TRBJ1-2): DGGITQSPKYLFRKEGQNVTLSCEQNLNHDAMYWYRQDPGQGLRLIYYSQIVNDFQKGDIAEGYSVSREKKESFPLTVTSAQKNPTAFYLCASSISQGVPPDGYTFGSGTRLTVV.